This T cell receptor beta chain was sequenced for a study of CD8+ T cells in alopecia areata. Turning to the study itself: Those treated were given oral tofacitinib at 5 to 10 mg twice daily. Points from the study as a whole: Sharing of TCRs across patients appeared less clear than in mice, possibly for HLA-related reasons. Among the top 100, expanded CD8+ clones, as well as scalp clonality, were significantly decreased by tofacitinib.

Remarks on this clone: Its antigen is still unknown.

RNA extraction and reverse transcription yielded cDNA as sequencing template. Clones were sequenced by immunoSEQ multiplex PCR, and TCRdb holds only the in-frame ones, with some missing. Of about 42,000 clones listed, approximately 65% are singletons. Trimming shortened V by 5 bases and J by 6 bases, and 8 bases separated the two germline ends. The CDR3 spans 12 residues. Germline assignment: CDR1 LGHNA and CDR2 YNFKEQ. Regarding treatment: oral pan-JAK inhibitor, 5-10 mg twice daily. PBMCs, the starting material, were the source of sorted CD4+ and CD8+ T cells. This specimen was CD8+ T cells sorted from blood, taken at week 4, from a patient treated with tofacitinib. The chain combines TRBV4-2 with TRBJ2-1; D is undetermined. The sequence derives from a human donor with alopecia areata. CDR3 bases: TGTGCCAGCAGCTCGGAACTCAATGAGCAGTTCTTC. This translates into CASSSELNEQFF.